This TCR beta chain was retrieved from a study of control samples from healthy donors and cancer patients. Sequencing was performed with immunoSEQ multiplex PCR; in TCRdb, only in-frame clones are kept and a portion is missing. Of some 120,000 clones detected, 85% to 90% appear once; the ten largest clones hold 9.5% to 13%. The material sequenced was blood. The sequence came from a man aged 25 to 45 in good health.

As DNA, the CDR3 is TGCAGCGTTAAGGGACGGTCTAATGAAAAACTGTTTTTT. This codes for CSVKGRSNEKLFF. The V gene is TRBV29-1, the J gene TRBJ1-4, with D possibly matching TRBD1 (5 bases). The V gene lost 5 bases and the J gene lost 3 bases, with 10 bases spanning the gap. Germline V gene sequence: CDR1 SQVTM, CDR2 ANQGSEA. CDR3 length: 13 residues.